This paragraph reports one TCR beta chain. This clonotype was picked up a small number of times. Its specific antigen is unknown. Base qualities are not provided; no much larger clone lies one nucleotide away. These data are taken from a study of vaccination and CD4 T cells after COVID-19 (dated by TCRdb to the early 2020s). At the level of the whole study: Every convalescent patient had a positive nasal swab PCR test for SARS-CoV-2, with mild disease in several patients and severe disease in one. The convalescent cohort included six males and four females, with two Hispanic individuals, seven Caucasians, two Asians and one multiracial person. Participants got two doses of the Pfizer-BioNTech BNT162b2 vaccine (n=8) or two doses of the Moderna mRNA-1273 vaccine (n=2). Post-COVID blood samples from convalescent patients were collected a median of around 100 days after diagnosis, with a range of 35 to 161 days. Post-vaccine blood samples were collected a median of approximately 77 days after the second vaccine dose, ranging from about 13 to 241 days. The cultures were stimulated with overlapping spike peptide pools from SARS-CoV-2 and from the common cold coronaviruses HCoV-NL63, HCoV-OC43 and HCoV-229E. Control cultures received a CEFX viral epitope pool as the positive control, an HIV-1 Nef peptide pool as the negative control, or no peptide. In over 8 COVID-19 convalescent patients and a few infection-naive healthy vaccine recipients, the spike-specific CD4+ TCR repertoire before mRNA vaccination was compared with the repertoire after mRNA vaccination.

Beyond this particular receptor, the publication reports: Among convalescent patients, a median around 86% of the SARS-CoV-2-reactive clones seen after vaccination appeared only after vaccination, which suggests priming specific to the vaccine. The median count of SARS-CoV-2-reactive clonotypes went up from around 20 after infection to around 38 after vaccination, although the change was not significant. The number of convalescent patients in the study was relatively small, and the study did not examine early timepoints following natural infection. Of the vaccine-specific clones in convalescent patients, 304 of 307, or nearly all, reacted only to SARS-CoV-2 spike and did not cross-react with common cold coronaviruses.

The V end loses 3 bases and the J end loses 11 bases, and a stretch of 16 bases separates them. From the cysteine through the phenylalanine, the CDR3 covers 13 amino acids. Just CDR3 DNA is preserved here, 39 bases in frame from base 1. The germline V gene encodes CDR1 SEHNR and CDR2 FQNEAQ (reference sequence). Library preparation employed PCR. At the Johns Hopkins FTIC core, DNA from the cultured CD4+ T cells underwent TCR sequencing with the Oncomine TCR Beta short-read assay. The QIAamp micro DNA kit was used to extract genomic DNA from the cultured CD4+ T cells. Oncomine TCR Beta libraries from cultured CD4+ T cells were pooled with unique dual indexes and sequenced on an Illumina iSeq 100. The authors processed their data as follows. Non-productive sequences were removed, and CDR3s not starting with C, not ending with F or W, or shorter than 7 amino acids were discarded. The MANAFEST web application was used to identify antigen-specific clonotypes by comparing peptide-stimulated wells against reference wells and other culture wells. Positive clones required FDR below 0.05, an odds ratio above 5, and productive frequency above 0.1% in at least two of three replicate wells. A clonotype counted as cross-reactive if it showed significant expansion both in the SARS-CoV-2 spike wells and in at least one common cold coronavirus spike condition. Similarity between CDR3 sequences was evaluated in R version 3.6.1 using Levenshtein distances (stringdist) and unrooted phylogenetic trees (ape). The public reads were run again by TCRdb, first through fastp at Q25 and then through MiXCR, and only productive beta chains were kept. Identical CDR3 protein sequences are pooled into one entry, listed with their most common genes and DNA. TCRdb, not the original authors, processed these V and J calls. The sample records under 20,000 distinct CDR3 sequences, around 40% of which are singletons. The ten largest clonotypes hold 6.5% of the sample.

Taken with the paper, the label for treatment or condition translates to: approximately nine-day PBMC culture with coronavirus spike peptide pools or control peptides (ViraFEST assay). The ViraFEST assay, used in the study, expanded antigen-specific T cells with peptide pools and then identified the expanded clonotypes through TCR sequencing. The convalescent patients' positive SARS-CoV-2 PCR tests were from March to December 2020, which was before the Alpha, Beta and Delta variants emerged in the United States. Each well held around 2 million PBMCs cultured with approximately 10 ug/ml peptide pools in IMDM containing around 5% human AB serum and 7.5 to 10 IU/ml IL-2. Half of the culture medium was replaced with fresh IL-2-containing medium on days 3 and 7. CD4+ T cells were isolated after approximately eleven days of culture through negative selection using the EasySep CD4+ T cell isolation kit. Ficoll-Paque Plus gradient centrifugation was used to isolate PBMCs from whole blood, and the isolated PBMCs were then either used fresh or cryopreserved at -140C. Each culture condition was generally run in triplicate wells.

The chain joins TRBV7-9 to TRBJ1-1; TRBD1 is a possible D gene, resting on 5 matching bases. This receptor was obtained from a human donor who had recovered from COVID-19. Material: CD4+ T cells from blood, cultured in vitro, obtained after SARS-CoV-2 vaccination. The DNA reads as follows: TGTGCCAGCAGCTTTATCCAGGGTTCCGTGGCTTTCTTT. It translates to CASSFIQGSVAFF.